The 10 T cell receptor beta chains given below trace back to one sample, sequenced in a study of blood T cells in healthy people across ages. Using a J-beta primer mix together with a sample-barcoded 5' primer, a second PCR was run for 7 to 11 cycles. Each CDR3 protein gets one entry after TCRdb re-called the 5' RACE reads with MiXCR. Seen here are 1.5 million to 2 million distinct CDR3 sequences, under 30% observed once, and the top ten hold roughly 8.2%. What was sequenced was blood. The receptors were gathered from a woman between 25 and 40 years old in good health.

The gene calls are TRBV28 and TRBJ1-1; no definite D call. The germline V and J ends were trimmed by 4 bases and 13 bases, with 13 bases remaining between them. There are 11 residues in the CDR3. Germline-derived CDR1 and CDR2 are MDHEN and SYDVKM. The CDR3 reads CASSSPGVVFF. CDR3 DNA sequence: TGTGCCAGCAGTTCGCCCGGCGTGGTTTTCTTT.

As for this clonotype: A much larger clone differs from this one at a single base, so this may be a read error. The chain uses TRBV6-2 or TRBV6-3 and TRBJ2-7; either TRBD1 or TRBD2 may fit D (6 bases each). The CDR3 runs 15 residues. CDR1 is MNHEY, CDR2 SVGEGT, per germline. V shed 8 bases and J shed 5 bases, with 22 bases lying between them. The CDR3, as DNA: TGTGCCAGCCAAAACGGGGCGGGACAACTCCACGAGCAGTACTTC. Protein: CASQNGAGQLHEQYF.

This clonotype was counted between two and nine times. The chain is built from TRBV7-2 and TRBJ2-6; D possibly corresponds to TRBD2 (5 bases). CDR3 length: 15 amino acids. V was cut by 5 bases and J by 2 bases, with 10 bases left in between. CDR1 and CDR2 from the germline V gene are SGHTA and FQGNSA. The CDR3 region has the DNA TGTGCCAGCAGCCGCCCCGGGGCTGGGGCCAACGTCCTGACTTTC. It specifies CASSRPGAGANVLTF.

This clonotype occurred many times. This sequence joins TRBV6-5 and TRBJ2-7; D not certain. Per germline, CDR1 MNHEY and CDR2 SVGAGI. This CDR3 comprises 18 residues. Between the trimmed V and J ends, which lost 0 bases and 2 bases, there was a span of 20 bases. This chain's CDR3 is CASSYSMSRPTGTYEQYF. The CDR3, as DNA: TGTGCCAGCAGTTACTCGATGTCCAGGCCCACTGGGACCTACGAGCAGTACTTC.

The chain links TRBV7-2 to TRBJ1-6; D perhaps matches TRBD1 (5 bases). Germline values: CDR1 SGHTA, CDR2 FQGNSA. V was trimmed by 5 bases and J by 10 bases, leaving 15 bases between them. The CDR3 covers 14 residues. CDR3 protein: CASSPRERSSPLHF. In nucleotides, the CDR3 is TGTGCCAGCAGCCCCAGGGAGCGGAGCTCACCCCTCCACTTT.

This clonotype has just a few counts. The chain joins TRBV6-1 to TRBJ1-2; D not resolved. Germline V gene lookup returns CDR1 MNHNS and CDR2 SASEGT. V was shortened by 6 bases and J by 4 bases, with 6 bases between the two germline ends. CDR3 length: 11 residues. CDR3 in DNA: TGTGCCAGCAGGGGTGGCTATGGCTACACCTTC. Translated, it gives CASRGGYGYTF.

V gene TRBV7-2 combines with J gene TRBJ2-3; tentative D call: TRBD2 (5 bases). V was pared by 10 bases and J by 2 bases, with 16 bases between. The CDR3 runs to 14 residues. Germline V gene data show CDR1 as SGHTA and CDR2 as FQGNSA. This CDR3 is CATSGGLSTDTQYF. The CDR3 DNA sequence: TGTGCCACCTCCGGTGGACTTTCCACAGATACGCAGTATTTT.

This clonotype was picked up a small number of times. V is TRBV7-3 and J is TRBJ2-1, with 11 positions matching TRBD2. Germline CDR1 is SGHTA and CDR2 is FQGTGA. CDR3 length: 16 residues. J lost 6 bases, V lost 4 bases, and 8 bases had no gene match. CDR3 region: CASSSRTSGSCNEQFF. The CDR3 DNA follows: TGTGCCAGCAGCTCCCGGACTAGCGGGTCATGCAATGAGCAGTTCTTC. The variable domain in full, completed from reference TRBV7-3 and TRBJ2-1, reads GAGVSQTPSNKVTEKGKYVELRCDPISGHTALYWYRQSLGQGPEFLIYFQGTGAADDSGLPNDRFFAVRPEGSVSTLKIQRTERGDSAVYLCASSSRTSGSCNEQFFGPGTRLTVL.

This clonotype was detected only a few times. This sequence joins TRBV20-1 and TRBJ2-2; TRBD2 matches 8 bases. The V gene's germline CDR1 is DFQATT and CDR2 SNEGSKA (reference sequence). The V segment lost 3 bases and the J segment 0 bases; nucleotides outside the gene matches: 3. The CDR3 has 15 residues. The CDR3 is CSASGGAPNTGELFF. The DNA of the CDR3 is TGCAGTGCTAGCGGGGGGGCACCGAACACCGGGGAGCTGTTTTTT.

The rearrangement joins TRBV20-1 to TRBJ2-1; 10 bases map to TRBD2. Losses at the gene ends were 0 bases for V and 6 bases for J; bases not matched to a gene: 5. CDR1 and CDR2 (germline): DFQATT, SNEGSKA (reference sequence). CDR3 length: 15 amino acids. The CDR3 is CSAREISGRGNEQFF. CDR3 DNA: TGCAGTGCTAGAGAGATAAGCGGGAGGGGCAATGAGCAGTTCTTC.